The text below deals with one T cell receptor beta chain. Assay used: immunoSEQ multiplex PCR; TCRdb lists only in-frame clones, some missing. The sample contains about 120,000 clones, roughly 93% of which appear only once. These data are taken from a study of control samples from healthy donors and cancer patients. The trim removed 2 bases at V and 6 bases at J, leaving 6 bases unmatched. The CDR3 consists of 14 residues. Germline loops: CDR1 GTSNPN, CDR2 SVGIG (reference sequence). The sample consisted of blood. The TCR was taken from a man under 40 in good health. The V and J genes are TRBV30 and TRBJ1-4, with TRBD1 matching 7 bases. CDR3 sequence reads: CAWSTTGKYEKLFF. CDR3 in DNA: TGTGCCTGGAGTACGACAGGGAAGTATGAAAAACTGTTTTTT.